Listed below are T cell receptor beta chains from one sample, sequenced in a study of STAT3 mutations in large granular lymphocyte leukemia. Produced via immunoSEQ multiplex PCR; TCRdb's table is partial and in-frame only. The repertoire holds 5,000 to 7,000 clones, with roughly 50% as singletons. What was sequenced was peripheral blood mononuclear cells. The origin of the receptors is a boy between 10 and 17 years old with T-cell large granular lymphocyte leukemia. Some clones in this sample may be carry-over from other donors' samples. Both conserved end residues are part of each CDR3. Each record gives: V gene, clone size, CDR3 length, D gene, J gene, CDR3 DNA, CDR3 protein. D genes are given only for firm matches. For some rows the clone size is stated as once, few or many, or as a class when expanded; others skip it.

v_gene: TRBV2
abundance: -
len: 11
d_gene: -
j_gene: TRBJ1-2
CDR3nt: TGTGCCAGCACCCGAGGGGATGGCTACACCTTC
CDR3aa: CASTRGDGYTF

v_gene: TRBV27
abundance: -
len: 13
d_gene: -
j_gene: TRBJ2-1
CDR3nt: TGTGCCAGCAACGGGGGGCAATACGATGAGCAGTTCTTC
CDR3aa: CASNGGQYDEQFF

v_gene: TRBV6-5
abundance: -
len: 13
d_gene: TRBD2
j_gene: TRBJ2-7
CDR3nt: TGTGCCAGCAGGCCAGGATCGGGGGGCGAGCAGTACTTC
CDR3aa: CASRPGSGGEQYF

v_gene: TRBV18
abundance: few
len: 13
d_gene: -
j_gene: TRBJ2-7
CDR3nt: TGTGCCAGCTCACGGGGGTTGGTCTACGAGCAGTACTTC
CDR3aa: CASSRGLVYEQYF

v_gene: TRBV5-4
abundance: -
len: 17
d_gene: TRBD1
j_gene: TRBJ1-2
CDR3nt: TGTGCCAGCAGCTCCTGGTGGGGGACAGACATCAACTATGGCTACACCTTC
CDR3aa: CASSSWWGTDINYGYTF

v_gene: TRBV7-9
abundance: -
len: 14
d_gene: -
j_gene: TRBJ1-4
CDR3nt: TGTGCCAGCAGCTTAGCGTCTGGAGCAGAAAAACTGTTTTTT
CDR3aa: CASSLASGAEKLFF

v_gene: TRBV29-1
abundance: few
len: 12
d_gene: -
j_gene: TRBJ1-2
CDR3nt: TGCAGCGTTGAGGGGGCGGGCTATGGCTACACCTTC
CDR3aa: CSVEGAGYGYTF

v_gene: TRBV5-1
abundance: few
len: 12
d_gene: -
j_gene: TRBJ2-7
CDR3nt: TGCGCCAGCAGCTTGGAGGGGTACGAGCAGTACTTC
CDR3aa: CASSLEGYEQYF

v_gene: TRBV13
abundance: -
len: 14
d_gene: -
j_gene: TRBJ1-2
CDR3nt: TGTGCCAGCAGCTTAGCAGGGATTAACTATGGCTACACCTTC
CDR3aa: CASSLAGINYGYTF

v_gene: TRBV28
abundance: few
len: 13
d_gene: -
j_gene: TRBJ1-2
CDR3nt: TGTGCCAGCAGGCTTTCACAGGGAAATGGCTACACCTTC
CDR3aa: CASRLSQGNGYTF

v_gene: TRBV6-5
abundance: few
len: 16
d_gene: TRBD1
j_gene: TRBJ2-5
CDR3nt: TGTGCCAGCAGTTACTCAGGGGGCACCTTGCAAGAGACCCAGTACTTC
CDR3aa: CASSYSGGTLQETQYF

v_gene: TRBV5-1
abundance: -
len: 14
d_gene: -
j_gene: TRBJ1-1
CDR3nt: TGCGCCAGCAGCCCATTACAGGGCTACACTGAAGCTTTCTTT
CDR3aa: CASSPLQGYTEAFF

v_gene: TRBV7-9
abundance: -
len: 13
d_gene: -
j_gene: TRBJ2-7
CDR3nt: TGTGCCAGCAGCTTAGCAGGGGGTGGCGAGCAGTACTTC
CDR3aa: CASSLAGGGEQYF

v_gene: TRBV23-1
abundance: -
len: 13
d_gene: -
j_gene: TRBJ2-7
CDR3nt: TGCGCCAGCAATAGGGGGAAATCCTACGAGCAGTACTTC
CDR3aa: CASNRGKSYEQYF

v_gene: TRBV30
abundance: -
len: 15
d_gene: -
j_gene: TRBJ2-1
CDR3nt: TGTGCCTGGAGTGTAATGTCTTCCCCCCGGAATGAGCAGTTCTTC
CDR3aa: CAWSVMSSPRNEQFF

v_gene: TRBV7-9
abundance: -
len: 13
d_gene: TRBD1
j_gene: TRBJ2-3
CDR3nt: TGTGCTGTGGCACAGGGGAATCGAGATACGCAGTATTTT
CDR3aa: CAVAQGNRDTQYF

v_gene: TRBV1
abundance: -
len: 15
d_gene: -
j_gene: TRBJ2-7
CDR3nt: TGCACCAGCAGCCAAGGGTATACTGCCGGCTACGAGCAGTACTTC
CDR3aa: CTSSQGYTAGYEQYF

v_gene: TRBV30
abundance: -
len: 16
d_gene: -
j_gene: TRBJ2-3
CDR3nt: TGTGCCTGGAGCCAAGGGACTTTCCCTAGCACAGATACGCAGTATTTT
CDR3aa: CAWSQGTFPSTDTQYF

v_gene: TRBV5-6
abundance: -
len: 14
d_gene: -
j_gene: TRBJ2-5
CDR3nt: TGTGCCAGCAGCTTGGGGGGGTTACAAGAGACCCAGTACTTC
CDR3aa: CASSLGGLQETQYF

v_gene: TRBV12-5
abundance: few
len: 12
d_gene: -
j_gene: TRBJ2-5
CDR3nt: TGTGCTAGTGGCCCCGACAGGGAGACCCAGTACTTC
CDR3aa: CASGPDRETQYF

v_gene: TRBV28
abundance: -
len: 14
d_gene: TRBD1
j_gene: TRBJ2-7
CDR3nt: TGTGCCAGCGGGGGGACAGGGGGCGGGTACGAGCAGTACTTC
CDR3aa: CASGGTGGGYEQYF

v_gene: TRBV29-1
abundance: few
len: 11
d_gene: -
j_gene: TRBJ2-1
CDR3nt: TGCAGCGTTGGGACTTTCAATGAGCAGTTCTTC
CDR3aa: CSVGTFNEQFF

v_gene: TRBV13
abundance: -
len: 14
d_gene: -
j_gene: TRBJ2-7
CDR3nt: TGTGCCAGCAGCTTAGGCCTAAAGGGTTACGAGCAGTACTTC
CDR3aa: CASSLGLKGYEQYF

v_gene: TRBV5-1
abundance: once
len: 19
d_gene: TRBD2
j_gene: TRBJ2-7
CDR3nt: TGCGCCAGCAGCTCCCGACGCCTCGCTAGCGGGAGGGCCCCCTACGAGCAGTACTTC
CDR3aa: CASSSRRLASGRAPYEQYF

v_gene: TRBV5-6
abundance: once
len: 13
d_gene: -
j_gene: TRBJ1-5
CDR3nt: TGTGCCAGCAGCGAGACAGGTAATCAGCCCCAGCATTTT
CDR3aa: CASSETGNQPQHF

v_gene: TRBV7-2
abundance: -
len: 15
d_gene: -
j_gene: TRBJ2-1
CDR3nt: TGTGCCAGCAGCTTTACCTCGAGCTCCTACAATGAGCAGTTCTTC
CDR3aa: CASSFTSSSYNEQFF

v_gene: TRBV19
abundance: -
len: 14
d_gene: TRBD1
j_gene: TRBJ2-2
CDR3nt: TGTGCCAGCCAGACAGGGTATTACACCGGGGAGCTGTTTTTT
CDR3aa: CASQTGYYTGELFF

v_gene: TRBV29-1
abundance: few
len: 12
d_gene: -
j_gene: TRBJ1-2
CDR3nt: TGCAGCGTTGAAGCAGGGATCGGCGGCTACACCTTC
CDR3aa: CSVEAGIGGYTF

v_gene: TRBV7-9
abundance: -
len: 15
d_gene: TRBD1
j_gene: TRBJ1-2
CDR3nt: TGTGCCAGCAGCTTAGGGACAGGGGTTAACTATGGCTACACCTTC
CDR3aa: CASSLGTGVNYGYTF

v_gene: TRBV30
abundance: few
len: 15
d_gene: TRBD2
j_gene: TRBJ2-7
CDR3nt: TGTGCCTGGAGTTCCCTGGCGGGGGGGCCCTACGAGCAGTACTTC
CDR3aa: CAWSSLAGGPYEQYF

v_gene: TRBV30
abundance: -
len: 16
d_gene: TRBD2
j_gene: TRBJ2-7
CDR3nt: TGTGCCTGGAGTGTATCTTTGACTAGCCGAGGAGGACAGCAGTACTTC
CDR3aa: CAWSVSLTSRGGQQYF

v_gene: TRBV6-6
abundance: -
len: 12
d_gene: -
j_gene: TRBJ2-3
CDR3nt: TGTGCCATCCAGGGTGTGGCAGATACGCAGTATTTT
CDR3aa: CAIQGVADTQYF

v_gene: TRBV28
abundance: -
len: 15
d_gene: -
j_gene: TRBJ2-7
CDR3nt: TGTGCCAGCAGCTCTCGGAGGATCCCCTCCTACGAGCAGTACTTC
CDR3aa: CASSSRRIPSYEQYF

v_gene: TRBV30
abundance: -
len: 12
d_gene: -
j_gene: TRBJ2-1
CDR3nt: TGTGCCTGGAGTGTACTGAGCAATGAGCAGTTCTTC
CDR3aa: CAWSVLSNEQFF

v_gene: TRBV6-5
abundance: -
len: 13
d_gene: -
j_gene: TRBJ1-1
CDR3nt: TGTGCCAGCAGTTACTCTGGGACAACCGAAGCTTTCTTT
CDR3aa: CASSYSGTTEAFF

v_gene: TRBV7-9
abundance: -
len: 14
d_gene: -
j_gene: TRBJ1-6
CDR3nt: TGTGCCAGCATCGGCGAATTGAGGGTTTCACCCCTCCACTTT
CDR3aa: CASIGELRVSPLHF

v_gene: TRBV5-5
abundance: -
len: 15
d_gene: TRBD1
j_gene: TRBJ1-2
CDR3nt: TGTGCCAGCAGCTCGTCGGGACAGGGGAACTATGGCTACACCTTC
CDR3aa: CASSSSGQGNYGYTF

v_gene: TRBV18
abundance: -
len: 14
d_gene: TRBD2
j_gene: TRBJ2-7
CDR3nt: TGTGCCAGCTCACCATGGGGGAGGGCCTACGAGCAGTACTTC
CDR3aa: CASSPWGRAYEQYF

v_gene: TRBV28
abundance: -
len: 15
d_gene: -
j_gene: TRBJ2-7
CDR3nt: TGTGCCAGCAGTCTATATCAGGGCTCCTACTACGAGCAGTACTTC
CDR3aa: CASSLYQGSYYEQYF

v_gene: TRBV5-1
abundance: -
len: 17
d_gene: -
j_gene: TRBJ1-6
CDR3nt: TGCGCCAGCAGCTCCGGGGGTTGGACATCAGATAATTCACCCCTCCACTTT
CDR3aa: CASSSGGWTSDNSPLHF

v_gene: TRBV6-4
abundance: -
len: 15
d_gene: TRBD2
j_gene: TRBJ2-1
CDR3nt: TGTGCCAGCAGTGTCGGGACTAGCGGGTACAATGAGCAGTTCTTC
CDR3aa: CASSVGTSGYNEQFF

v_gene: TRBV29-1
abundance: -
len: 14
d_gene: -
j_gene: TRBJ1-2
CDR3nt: TGCAGCGTTGAAGAGACGGGACTAAGCTATGGCTACACCTTC
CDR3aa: CSVEETGLSYGYTF

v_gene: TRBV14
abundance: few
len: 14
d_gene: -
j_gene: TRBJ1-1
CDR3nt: TGTGCCAGCAGCCAACTCCAGGGGACCACTGAAGCTTTCTTT
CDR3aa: CASSQLQGTTEAFF

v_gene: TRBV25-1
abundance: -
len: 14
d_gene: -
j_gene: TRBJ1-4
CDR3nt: TGTGCCAGCAGTGAAGCCGGTTCTGGTGAAAAACTGTTTTTT
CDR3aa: CASSEAGSGEKLFF

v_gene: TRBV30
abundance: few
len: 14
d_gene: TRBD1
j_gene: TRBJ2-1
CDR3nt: TGTGCCTTGTCTTACAGGGGGCCTTACAATGAGCAGTTCTTC
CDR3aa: CALSYRGPYNEQFF

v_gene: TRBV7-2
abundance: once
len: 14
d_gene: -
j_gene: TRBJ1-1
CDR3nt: TGTGCCAGCAGCTTAGTGTGGCTGAACACTGAAGCTTTCTTT
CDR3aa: CASSLVWLNTEAFF

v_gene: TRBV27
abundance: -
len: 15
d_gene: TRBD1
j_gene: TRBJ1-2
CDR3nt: TGTGCCAGCAGTTTATTGGGACAGGGGTCCTATGGCTACACCTTC
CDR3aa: CASSLLGQGSYGYTF

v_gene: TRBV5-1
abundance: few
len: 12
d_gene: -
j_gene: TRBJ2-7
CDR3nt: TGCGCCAGCAGCCCCGGGGGCTACGAGCAGTACTTC
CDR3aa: CASSPGGYEQYF

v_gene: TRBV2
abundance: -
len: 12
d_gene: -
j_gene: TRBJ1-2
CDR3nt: TGTGCCAGCGAGGGGCAGAACTATGGCTACACCTTC
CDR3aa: CASEGQNYGYTF